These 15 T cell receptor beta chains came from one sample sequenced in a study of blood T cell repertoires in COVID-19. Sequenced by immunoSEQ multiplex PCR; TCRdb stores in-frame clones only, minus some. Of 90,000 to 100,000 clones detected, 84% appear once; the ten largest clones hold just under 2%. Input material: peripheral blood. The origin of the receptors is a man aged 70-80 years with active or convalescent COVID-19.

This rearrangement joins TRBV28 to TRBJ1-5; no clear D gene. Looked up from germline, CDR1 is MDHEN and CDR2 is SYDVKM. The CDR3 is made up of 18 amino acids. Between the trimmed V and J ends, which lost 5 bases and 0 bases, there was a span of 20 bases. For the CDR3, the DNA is TGTGCCAGCAGTCCCGTTGGGGAGGACCTATATAGCAATCAGCCCCAGCATTTT. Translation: CASSPVGEDLYSNQPQHF.

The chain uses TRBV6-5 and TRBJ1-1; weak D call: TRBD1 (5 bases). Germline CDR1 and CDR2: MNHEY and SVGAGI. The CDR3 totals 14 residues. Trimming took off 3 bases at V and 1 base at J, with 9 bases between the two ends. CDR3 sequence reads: CASSYWGENTEAFF. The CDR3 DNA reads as TGTGCCAGCAGTTATTGGGGGGAGAACACTGAAGCTTTCTTT.

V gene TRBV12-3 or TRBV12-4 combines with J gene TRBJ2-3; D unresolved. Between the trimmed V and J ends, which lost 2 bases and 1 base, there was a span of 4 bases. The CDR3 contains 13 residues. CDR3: CASSLPGTDTQYF. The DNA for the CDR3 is TGTGCCAGCAGTTTACCGGGCACAGATACGCAGTATTTT.

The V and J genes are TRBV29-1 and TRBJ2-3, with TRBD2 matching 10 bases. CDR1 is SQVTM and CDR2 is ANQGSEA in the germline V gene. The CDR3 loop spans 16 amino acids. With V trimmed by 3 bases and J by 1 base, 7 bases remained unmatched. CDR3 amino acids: CSVEPAGGPGTDTQYF. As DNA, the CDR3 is TGCAGCGTTGAGCCAGCGGGGGGGCCAGGCACAGATACGCAGTATTTT.

Here the CDR3 reads CASSAGTGGDYTF. CDR3 coding DNA: TGTGCCAGCAGCGCCGGGACAGGGGGCGACTACACCTTC. This sequence joins TRBV9 and TRBJ1-2; 12 bases map to TRBD1. The V gene's germline CDR1 is SGDLS and CDR2 YYNGEE. The CDR3 covers 13 residues. With 3 bases clipped from V and 10 bases from J, the junction kept 4 bases outside the gene matches.

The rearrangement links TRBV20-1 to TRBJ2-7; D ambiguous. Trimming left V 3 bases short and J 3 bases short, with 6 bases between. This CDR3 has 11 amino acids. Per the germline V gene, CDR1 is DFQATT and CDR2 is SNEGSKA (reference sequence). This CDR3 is CSASLSYEQYF. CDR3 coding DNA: TGCAGTGCTAGCCTCAGCTACGAGCAGTACTTC.

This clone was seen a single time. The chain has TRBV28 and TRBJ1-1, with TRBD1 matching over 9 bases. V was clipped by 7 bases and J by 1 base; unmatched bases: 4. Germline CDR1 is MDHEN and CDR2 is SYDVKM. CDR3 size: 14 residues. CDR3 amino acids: CASTTGGTNTEAFF. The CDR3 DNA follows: TGTGCCAGCACAACAGGGGGCACGAACACTGAAGCTTTCTTT. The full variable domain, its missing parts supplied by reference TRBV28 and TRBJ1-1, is DVKVTQSSRYLVKRTGEKVFLECVQDMDHENMFWYRQDPGLGLRLIYFSYDVKMKEKGDIPEGYSVSREKKERFSLILESASTNQTSMYLCASTTGGTNTEAFFGQGTRLTVV.

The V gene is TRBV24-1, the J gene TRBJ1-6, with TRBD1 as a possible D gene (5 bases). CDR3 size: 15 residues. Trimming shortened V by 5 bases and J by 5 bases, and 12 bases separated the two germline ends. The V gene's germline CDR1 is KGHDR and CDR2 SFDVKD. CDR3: CATSAGHPNNSPLHF. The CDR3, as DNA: TGTGCCACCAGTGCAGGACACCCAAATAATTCACCCCTCCACTTT.

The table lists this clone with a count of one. The CDR3 protein is CASSRADRGSIQYF. CDR3 DNA sequence: TGTGCCAGTAGTAGGGCGGACAGGGGGAGCATTCAGTACTTC. The chain employs TRBV19 and TRBJ2-4; 10 bases are shared with TRBD1. Germline values: CDR1 LNHDA, CDR2 SQIVND (reference sequence). V trimming: 4 bases; J trimming: 9 bases; junction bases outside the gene matches: 6. This CDR3 is 14 amino acids long.

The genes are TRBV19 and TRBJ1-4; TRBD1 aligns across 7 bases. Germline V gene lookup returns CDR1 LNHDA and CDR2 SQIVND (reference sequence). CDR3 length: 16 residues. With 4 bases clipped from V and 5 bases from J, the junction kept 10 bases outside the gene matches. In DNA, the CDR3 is TGTGCCAGTAGTACCTTCTCGGACAGGCGGAATGAAAAACTGTTTTTT. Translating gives CASSTFSDRRNEKLFF.

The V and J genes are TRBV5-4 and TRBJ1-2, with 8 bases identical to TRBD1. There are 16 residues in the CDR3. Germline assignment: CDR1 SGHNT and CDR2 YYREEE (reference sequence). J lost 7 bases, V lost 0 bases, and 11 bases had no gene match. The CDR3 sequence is CASSLEFGTGGSGYTF. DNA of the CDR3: TGTGCCAGCAGCTTGGAGTTCGGGACAGGAGGAAGTGGCTACACCTTC.

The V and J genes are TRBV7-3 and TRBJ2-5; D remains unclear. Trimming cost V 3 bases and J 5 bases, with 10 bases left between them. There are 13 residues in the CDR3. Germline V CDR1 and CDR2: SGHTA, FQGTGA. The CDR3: CASSLMPRETQYF. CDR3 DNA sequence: TGTGCCAGCAGCTTGATGCCGCGGGAGACCCAGTACTTC.

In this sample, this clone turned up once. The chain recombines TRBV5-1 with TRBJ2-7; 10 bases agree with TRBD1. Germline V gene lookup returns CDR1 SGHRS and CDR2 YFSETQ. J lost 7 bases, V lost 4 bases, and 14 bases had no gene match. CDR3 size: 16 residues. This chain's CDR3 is CASSTGYGTGASEQYF. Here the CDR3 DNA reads TGCGCCAGCAGCACTGGATATGGGACAGGGGCGAGTGAGCAGTACTTC. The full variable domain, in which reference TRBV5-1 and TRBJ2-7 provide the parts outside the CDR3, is KAGVTQTPRYLIKTRGQQVTLSCSPISGHRSVSWYQQTPGQGLQFLFEYFSETQRNKGNFPGRFSGRQFSNSRSEMNVSTLELGDSALYLCASSTGYGTGASEQYFGPGTRLTVT.

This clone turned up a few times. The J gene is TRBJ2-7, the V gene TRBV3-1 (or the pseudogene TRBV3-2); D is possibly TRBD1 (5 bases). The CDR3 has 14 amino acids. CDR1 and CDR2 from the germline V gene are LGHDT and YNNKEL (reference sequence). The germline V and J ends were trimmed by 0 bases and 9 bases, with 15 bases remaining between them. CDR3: CASSQDGVRAMQYF. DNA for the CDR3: TGTGCCAGCAGCCAAGATGGGGTCAGGGCCATGCAGTACTTC.

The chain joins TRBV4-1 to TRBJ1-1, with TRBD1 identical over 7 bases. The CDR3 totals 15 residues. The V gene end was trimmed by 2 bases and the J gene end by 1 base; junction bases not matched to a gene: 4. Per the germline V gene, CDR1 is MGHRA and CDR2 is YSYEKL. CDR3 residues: CASSQSAGGNTEAFF. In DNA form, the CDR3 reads TGCGCCAGCAGCCAATCGGCAGGGGGGAACACTGAAGCTTTCTTT.